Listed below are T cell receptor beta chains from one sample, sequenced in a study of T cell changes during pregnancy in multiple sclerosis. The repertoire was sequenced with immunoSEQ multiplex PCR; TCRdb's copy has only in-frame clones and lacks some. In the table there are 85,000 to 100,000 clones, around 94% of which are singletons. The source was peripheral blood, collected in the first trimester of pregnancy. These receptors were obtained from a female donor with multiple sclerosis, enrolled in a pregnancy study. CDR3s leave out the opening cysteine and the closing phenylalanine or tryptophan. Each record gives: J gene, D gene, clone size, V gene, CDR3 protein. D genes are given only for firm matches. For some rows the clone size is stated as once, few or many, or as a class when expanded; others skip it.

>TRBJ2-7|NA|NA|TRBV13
ASSPRDSYEQY
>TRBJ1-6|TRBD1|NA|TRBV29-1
SVRTGGDSPLH
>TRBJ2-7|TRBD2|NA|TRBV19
ASSQAGGFEQY
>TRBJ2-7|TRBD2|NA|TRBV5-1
ASSSGTSGRGEQY
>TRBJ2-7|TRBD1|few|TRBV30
AWSVPSRTGNSYEQY
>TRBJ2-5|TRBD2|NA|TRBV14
ASSQEGGVRETQY
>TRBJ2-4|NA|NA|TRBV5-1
ASSLGDTGNIQY
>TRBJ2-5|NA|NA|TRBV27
ASSRDTEETQY
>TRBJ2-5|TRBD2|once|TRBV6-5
ASSTLAGGGETQY
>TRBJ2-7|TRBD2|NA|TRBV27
ASSSGLAGYEQY
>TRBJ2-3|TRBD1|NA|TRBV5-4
ASSSPRQGAPDTQY
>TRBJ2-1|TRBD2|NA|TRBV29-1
SVQTSGDYNEQF
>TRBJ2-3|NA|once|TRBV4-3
ASSQGPAAGYTQY
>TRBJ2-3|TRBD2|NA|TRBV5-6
ASSVTSGRRLTQY
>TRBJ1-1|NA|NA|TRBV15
ATSRDRSGNTEAF
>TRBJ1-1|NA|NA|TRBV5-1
ASSWSGGPMNTEAF
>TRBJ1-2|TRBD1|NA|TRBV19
ASSTGQGGYGYT
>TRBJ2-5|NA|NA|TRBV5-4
ASSRGSGETQY
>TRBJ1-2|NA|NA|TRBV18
ASSPVGQPNYGYT
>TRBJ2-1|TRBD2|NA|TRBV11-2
ASSFGRANEQF
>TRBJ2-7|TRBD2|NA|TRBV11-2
ASRDTSGSYEQY
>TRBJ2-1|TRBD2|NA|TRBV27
ASREEAGDFNEQF
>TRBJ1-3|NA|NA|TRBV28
ASSSRDTFGNTIY
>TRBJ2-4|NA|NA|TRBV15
ATSRVGVGGGLAKNIQY
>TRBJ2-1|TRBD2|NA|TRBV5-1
ASSFWTSGDNEQF
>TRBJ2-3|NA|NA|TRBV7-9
ASSLGPSVSDTQY
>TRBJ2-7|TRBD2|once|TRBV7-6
ASSLSRAGGTYEQY
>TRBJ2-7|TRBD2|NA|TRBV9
ASSVRGREGLNEQY
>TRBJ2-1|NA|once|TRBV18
ASSPRGEYNEQF
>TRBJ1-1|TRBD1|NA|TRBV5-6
ASSYRQGGEAF
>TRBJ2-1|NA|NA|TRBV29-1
SARGRKYEQF
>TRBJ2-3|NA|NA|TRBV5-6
ASSPGSIADTQY
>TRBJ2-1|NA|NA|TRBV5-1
ASSLPGHDYNEQF
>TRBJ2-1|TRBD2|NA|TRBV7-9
ASSEGGLAGDEQF
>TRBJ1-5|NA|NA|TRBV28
ASSPLAGGLGQPQH
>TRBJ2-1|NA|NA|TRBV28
ASSLGSIEQF
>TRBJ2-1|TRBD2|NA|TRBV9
ASSVSGLASPQF
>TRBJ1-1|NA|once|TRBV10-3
AISESSSKTF
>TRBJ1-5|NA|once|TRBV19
ASSSPRLQRGTRYSNQPQH
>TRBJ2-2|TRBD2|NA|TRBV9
ASSVVAGAAGELF
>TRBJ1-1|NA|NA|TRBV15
ATISLGGAGYTEAF
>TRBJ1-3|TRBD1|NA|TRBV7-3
ASSSPGTGGNTIY
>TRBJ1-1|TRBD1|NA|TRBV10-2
ASRNRQGMVAF
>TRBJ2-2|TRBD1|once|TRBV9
ASSVVPGQGAAGELF
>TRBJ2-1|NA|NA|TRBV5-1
ASSSLTSPLGDEQF
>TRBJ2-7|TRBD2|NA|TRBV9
ASSVAGSGGYEQY
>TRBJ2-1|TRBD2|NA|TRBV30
AWSVGGRAYNEQF
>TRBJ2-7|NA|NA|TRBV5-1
ASSPFGEPYEQY
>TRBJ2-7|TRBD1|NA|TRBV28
ASRGQGVDEQY
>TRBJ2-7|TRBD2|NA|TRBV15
ATSRSRTSGSVEQY
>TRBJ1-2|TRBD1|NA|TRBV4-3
ASSQGTGGPLGSNYGYT
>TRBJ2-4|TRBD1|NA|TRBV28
ASRLQGAFDKNIQY
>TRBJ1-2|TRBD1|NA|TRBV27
ASSFQGQARGYT
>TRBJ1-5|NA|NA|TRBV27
ASSFRGFNQPQH
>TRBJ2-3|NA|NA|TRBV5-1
ASSLDSPLTDTQY